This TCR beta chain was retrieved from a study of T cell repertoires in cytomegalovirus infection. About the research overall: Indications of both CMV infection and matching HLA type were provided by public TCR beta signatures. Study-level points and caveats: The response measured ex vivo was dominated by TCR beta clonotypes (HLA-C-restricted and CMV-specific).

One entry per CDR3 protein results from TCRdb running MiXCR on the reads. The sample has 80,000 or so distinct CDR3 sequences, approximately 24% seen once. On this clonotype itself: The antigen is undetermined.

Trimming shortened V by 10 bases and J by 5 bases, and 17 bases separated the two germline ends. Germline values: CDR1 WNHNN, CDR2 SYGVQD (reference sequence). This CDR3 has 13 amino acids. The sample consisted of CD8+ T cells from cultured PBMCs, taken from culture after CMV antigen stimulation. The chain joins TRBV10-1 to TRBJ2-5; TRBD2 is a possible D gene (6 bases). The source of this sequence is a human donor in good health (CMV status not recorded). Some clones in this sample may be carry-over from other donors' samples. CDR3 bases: TGCGCCACCGCAGGGACTCCTGGGGAGACCCAGTACTTC. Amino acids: CATAGTPGETQYF.